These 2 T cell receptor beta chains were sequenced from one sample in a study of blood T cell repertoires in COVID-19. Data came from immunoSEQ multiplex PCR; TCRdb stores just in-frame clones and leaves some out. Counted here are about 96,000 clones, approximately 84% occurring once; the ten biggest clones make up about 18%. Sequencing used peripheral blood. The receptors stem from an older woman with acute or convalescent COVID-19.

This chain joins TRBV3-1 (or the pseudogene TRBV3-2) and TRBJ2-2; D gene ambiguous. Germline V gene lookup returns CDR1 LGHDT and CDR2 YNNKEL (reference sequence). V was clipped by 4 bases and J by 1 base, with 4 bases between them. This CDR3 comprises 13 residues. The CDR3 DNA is TGTGCCAGCAGCCCGTGGAACACCGGGGAGCTGTTTTTT. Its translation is CASSPWNTGELFF.

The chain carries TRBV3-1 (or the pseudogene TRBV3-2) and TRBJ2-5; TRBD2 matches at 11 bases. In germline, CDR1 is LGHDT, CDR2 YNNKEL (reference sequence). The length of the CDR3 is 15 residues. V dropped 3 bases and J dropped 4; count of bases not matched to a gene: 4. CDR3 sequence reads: CASSHLAGGPETQYF. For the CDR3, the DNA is TGTGCCAGCAGCCACTTAGCGGGGGGGCCAGAGACCCAGTACTTC.